This T cell receptor beta chain was captured in a study of T-cell memory formation after mild COVID-19. With respect to this clonotype: Its antigen is as yet unknown.

V lost 5 bases, J lost 5 bases, and 15 bases lay in between. Per germline, CDR1 SEHNR and CDR2 FQNEAQ (reference sequence). This CDR3 is built from 14 residues. 5'RACE primed at constant segments yielded TCR alpha and TCR beta cDNA libraries bearing sample barcodes and UMIs. TCRdb re-analysed the 5' RACE reads in MiXCR, keeping a single row per CDR3 protein. The sample contains 270,000 or so distinct CDR3 sequences, approximately 16% of which appear only once. Study-level points and caveats: CD4+ clones that contracted lay mainly in CM and EM; CD8+ ones lay in EMRA. Researchers found some responding clones in pre-infection memory, a sign that cross-reactive memory joined.

Sample: PBMCs or a T cell subset sorted from them (not recorded which). The J gene is TRBJ1-2, the V gene TRBV7-9, with D perhaps matching TRBD1 (6 bases). The receptor comes from a man aged 18 to 35 who had mild COVID-19 (a few samples of this study predate the infection). Cell type and time point are not known. CDR3 DNA sequence: TGTGCCAGCAGCCCGGTACAGGGAAGGTATGGCTACACCTTC. Translating it yields CASSPVQGRYGYTF.